The following is a TCR beta chain sequence with its context. The germline V gene has CDR1 SNHLY and CDR2 FYNNEI. The CDR3 is 12 amino acids. Trimming took 3 bases from V and 9 from J, leaving 8 bases between them. As originally analysed: Estimation of nucleated cell counts relied on the amplification of reference gene primers. Assay used: immunoSEQ multiplex PCR; TCRdb lists only in-frame clones, some missing. V and J calls and clone size follow that table, whereas D and trimming were derived from the DNA. The table shows 200,000 to 300,000 clones, with more than 75% occurring only once. Grouping used clinical history reported by participants in a survey and questionnaire. In Cohort 3, a recovered donor had either two negative PCRs, clearance, or symptom resolution. The entry originates in a study of blood T cell repertoires in COVID-19. Across the whole study: T cells, B-cell-depleted T cells, or PBMCs provided the cDNA or gDNA that served as material.

The TCR sequence derives from a man in his forties who had recovered from COVID-19. The sample was PBMCs or T cells enriched from blood (not recorded which). The chain employs TRBV2 and TRBJ2-2; D might be TRBD2 (6 bases). The chain's CDR3 is CASSEGLRELFF. The CDR3 nucleotides read TGTGCCAGCAGTGAGGGACTTCGGGAGCTGTTTTTT.